The 16 T cell receptor beta chains below come from one sample, sequenced in a study of blood T cell repertoires in COVID-19. The repertoire was sequenced with immunoSEQ multiplex PCR; TCRdb's copy has only in-frame clones and lacks some. The data show about 120,000 clones, with more than 60% seen just once and roughly 2.1% held by the top ten. Sequencing used peripheral blood. These receptors were obtained from a man aged 70-80 years with acute or convalescent COVID-19.

The V call is TRBV6-5, the J call TRBJ2-2; possibly TRBD2 for D (5 bases). V gave up 7 bases and J gave up 5 bases, with 11 bases separating them. The CDR3 is made up of 13 amino acids. Germline V gene lookup returns CDR1 MNHEY and CDR2 SVGAGI. The DNA for the CDR3 is TGTGCCAGCAAAAGGACTGAGACCGGGGAGCTGTTTTTT. Encoded protein: CASKRTETGELFF.

This clone was found once. V gene TRBV6-6 combines with J gene TRBJ1-5; weak D call: TRBD1 (6 bases). The germline CDR1 and CDR2 sequences are MNHNY and SVGAGI (reference sequence). Trimming took 4 bases from V and 10 from J, leaving 23 bases between them. The CDR3 totals 16 residues. The chain's CDR3 is CASSWEKGTGRGPQHF. The DNA of the CDR3 is TGTGCCAGCAGTTGGGAAAAAGGTACAGGGAGGGGTCCCCAGCATTTT.

J is TRBJ1-6 and V is TRBV27, with TRBD1 identical over 8 bases. With V trimmed by 5 bases and J by 4 bases, 7 bases remained unmatched. The CDR3 totals 16 residues. The germline V gene encodes CDR1 MNHEY and CDR2 SMNVEV (reference sequence). The CDR3 region has the DNA TGTGCCAGCAGTCCCCGGGACAGGCCTTATAATTCACCCCTCCACTTT. It encodes CASSPRDRPYNSPLHF.

This clone is medium-sized. The genes are TRBV7-9 and TRBJ2-7; D is undetermined. Trimming took 0 bases from V and 5 from J, leaving 11 bases between them. The germline V gene encodes CDR1 SEHNR and CDR2 FQNEAQ (reference sequence). The CDR3 is 14 amino acids. The CDR3 loop reads CASSLASTPNEQYF. The CDR3 nucleotides read TGTGCCAGCAGCTTAGCGAGCACTCCGAACGAGCAGTACTTC.

The rearrangement joins TRBV10-3 to TRBJ1-2; D is unresolved. The CDR3 runs 12 residues. V shed 4 bases and J shed 3 bases, with 6 bases lying between them. Germline loops: CDR1 ENHRY, CDR2 SYGVKD. The CDR3 nucleotides read TGTGCCATCAGTGCCGGAGACTATGGCTACACCTTC. It translates to CAISAGDYGYTF.

This clone was counted a single time. This chain connects TRBV19 to TRBJ1-2; D might be TRBD1 (5 bases). Deletions cut 7 bases from V and 0 bases from J, with 9 bases between. Germline CDR1 is LNHDA and CDR2 is SQIVND (reference sequence). This CDR3 contains 13 residues. Here the CDR3 reads CASNRPANYGYTF. CDR3 coding DNA: TGTGCCAGTAACAGGCCAGCTAACTATGGCTACACCTTC.

This chain links TRBV19 with TRBJ1-1, with no clear D. Deletions cut 5 bases from V and 5 bases from J, with 18 bases between. The CDR3 spans 15 residues. Per the germline V gene, CDR1 is LNHDA and CDR2 is SQIVND (reference sequence). The CDR3 reads CASSVKTQTRTEAFF. As DNA, the CDR3 is TGTGCCAGTAGTGTCAAGACTCAAACGAGGACTGAAGCTTTCTTT.

This clone is a singleton in its sample. This rearrangement joins TRBV6-5 to TRBJ2-4, with D tentatively TRBD1 (6 bases). This CDR3 has 16 amino acids. The germline CDR1 and CDR2 sequences are MNHEY and SVGAGI. V shed 0 bases and J shed 1 base, with 10 bases lying between them. As DNA, the CDR3 is TGTGCCAGCAGTTACTCGAGGCAGGGGGCCAAAAACATTCAGTACTTC. Protein product: CASSYSRQGAKNIQYF.

The rearrangement joins TRBV7-8 to TRBJ1-2; D uncertain. This CDR3 has 14 residues. Trimming took off 1 base at V and 3 bases at J, with 9 bases between the two ends. CDR1 and CDR2 (germline): SGHVS, FQNEAQ. This CDR3 reads CASSLEADYYGYTF. The CDR3, as DNA: TGTGCCAGCAGCTTAGAGGCGGACTACTATGGCTACACCTTC.

The chain couples TRBV6-6 to TRBJ2-7, with 7 bases identical to TRBD2. There are 14 residues in the CDR3. V shed 6 bases and J 5 bases; nucleotides not matched to a gene: 10. Germline-derived CDR1 and CDR2 are MNHNY and SVGAGI (reference sequence). CDR3 loop: CASSLGGLVHEQYF. CDR3 coding DNA: TGTGCCAGCAGCCTAGGTGGACTAGTACACGAGCAGTACTTC.

This chain links TRBV7-2 with TRBJ2-7; the match to TRBD1 covers 8 bases. The CDR3 sequence is 15 residues long. Germline values: CDR1 SGHTA, CDR2 FQGNSA. V gave up 1 base and J gave up 4 bases; unmatched junction bases: 6. The DNA of the CDR3 is TGTGCCAGCAGCTTAGTTAGGACAGGGATGTACGAGCAGTACTTC. Amino acids: CASSLVRTGMYEQYF.

The chain links TRBV11-3 to TRBJ2-3; 10 positions agree with TRBD1. The germline V gene encodes CDR1 SGHNT and CDR2 YENEEA. V shed 5 bases and J 8 bases; nucleotides not matched to a gene: 16. The CDR3 is 17 amino acids. As DNA, the CDR3 is TGTGCCAGCAGCAACCGGGGGACAGGGGTAAATATGGCTACGCAGTATTTT. Its translation: CASSNRGTGVNMATQYF. Complete variable domain (other parts from reference TRBV11-3 and TRBJ2-3): EAGVVQSPRYKIIEKKQPVAFWCNPISGHNTLYWYLQNLGQGPELLIRYENEEAVDDSQLPKDRFSAERLKGVDSTLKIQPAELGDSAVYLCASSNRGTGVNMATQYFGPGTRLTVL.

J is TRBJ1-4 and V is TRBV5-1; the D gene is possibly TRBD1 (5 bases). V was cut by 5 bases and J by 6 bases, with 14 bases left in between. Germline CDR1 reads SGHRS; CDR2 reads YFSETQ. This CDR3 region has 14 residues. DNA of the CDR3: TGCGCCAGCAGTTCCGCAGGGTTAGATGAAAAACTGTTTTTT. Amino acid sequence: CASSSAGLDEKLFF.

The chain uses TRBV11-3 and TRBJ2-7; D gene unclear. This CDR3 region has 14 residues. Germline V lookup: CDR1 SGHNT, CDR2 YENEEA. V was clipped by 1 base and J by 0 bases, with 7 bases between them. This chain's CDR3 is CASSLGASSYEQYF. The CDR3 DNA follows: TGTGCCAGCAGCTTAGGTGCGAGCTCCTACGAGCAGTACTTC.

This chain links TRBV4-3 with TRBJ2-3; TRBD2 matches 9 bases. Per the germline V gene, CDR1 is LGHNA and CDR2 is YSLEER. The CDR3 contains 16 residues. With 3 bases clipped from V and 3 bases from J, the junction kept 7 bases outside the gene matches. The CDR3 spells CASSQGGGARTDTQYF. CDR3 coding DNA: TGCGCCAGCAGCCAGGGCGGGGGGGCAAGGACAGATACGCAGTATTTT.

This rearrangement joins TRBV5-4 to TRBJ2-3; TRBD2 agrees at 13 bases. V dropped 0 bases and J dropped 6; count of bases not matched to a gene: 10. This CDR3 comprises 18 residues. Germline-derived CDR1 and CDR2 are SGHNT and YYREEE (reference sequence). The CDR3 DNA reads TGTGCCAGCAGCTTGGTGTGGCGGACTAGCGGGGGCTCCGATACGCAGTATTTT. Its protein is CASSLVWRTSGGSDTQYF.